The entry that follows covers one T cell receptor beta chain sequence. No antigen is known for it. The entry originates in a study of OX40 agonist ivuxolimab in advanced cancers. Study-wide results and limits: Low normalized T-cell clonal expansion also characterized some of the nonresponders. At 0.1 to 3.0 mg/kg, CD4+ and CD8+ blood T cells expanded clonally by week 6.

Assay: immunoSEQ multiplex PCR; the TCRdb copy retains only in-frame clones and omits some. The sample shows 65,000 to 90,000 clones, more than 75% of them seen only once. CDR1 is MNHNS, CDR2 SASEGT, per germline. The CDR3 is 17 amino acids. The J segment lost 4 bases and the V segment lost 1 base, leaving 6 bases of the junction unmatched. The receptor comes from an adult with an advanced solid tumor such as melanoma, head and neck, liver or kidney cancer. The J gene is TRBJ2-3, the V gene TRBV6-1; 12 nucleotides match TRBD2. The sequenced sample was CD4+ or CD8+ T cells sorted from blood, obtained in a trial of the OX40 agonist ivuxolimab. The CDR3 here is CASSEGRLAGVPDTQYF. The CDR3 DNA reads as TGTGCCAGCAGTGAAGGGAGACTAGCGGGAGTCCCAGATACGCAGTATTTT.